Ten or more counts support the clone carrying this T cell receptor (beta chain). The antigen is undetermined. This sample was included in a study of CD8 T cells in ankylosing spondylitis. Deletions cut 4 bases from V and 0 bases from J, with 16 bases between. CDR1 and CDR2 (germline): SGHVS, FQNEAQ. This CDR3 has 16 residues. Whole-study results and caveats: What seemed typical of ankylosing spondylitis blood was a TCR beta motif built from eight highly homologous variants. Significantly higher representation of disease-linked clones was reported for matched ankylosing spondylitis synovial fluid. Disease-linked clones had a CD8+ phenotype and relatively low frequency in peripheral blood.

Generation of TCR beta libraries employed quantitative 5'-RACE incorporating molecular barcodes. TCRdb analysed the 5' RACE reads with MiXCR anew, one entry per CDR3 protein. Counted here are a few hundred thousand distinct CDR3 sequences, about 10% occurring once; the ten biggest clones make up approximately 6.6%. V and J are TRBV7-8 and TRBJ2-7, with a weak D call TRBD2 (6 bases). This TCR derives from a male donor with ankylosing spondylitis or in good health (not recorded which). What was sequenced was blood, either unsorted or a sorted T cell fraction (not recorded which). The CDR3 DNA reads as TGTGCCAGCAGCTCGTTAGCTGCGGGAAACTCCTACGAGCAGTACTTC. It translates to CASSSLAAGNSYEQYF. The entire variable domain, with the rest obtained from reference TRBV7-8 and TRBJ2-7, is as follows: GAGVSQSPRYKVAKRGQDVALRCDPISGHVSLFWYQQALGQGPEFLTYFQNEAQLDKSGLPSDRFFAERPEGSVSTLKIQRTQQEDSAVYLCASSSLAAGNSYEQYFGPGTRLTVT.